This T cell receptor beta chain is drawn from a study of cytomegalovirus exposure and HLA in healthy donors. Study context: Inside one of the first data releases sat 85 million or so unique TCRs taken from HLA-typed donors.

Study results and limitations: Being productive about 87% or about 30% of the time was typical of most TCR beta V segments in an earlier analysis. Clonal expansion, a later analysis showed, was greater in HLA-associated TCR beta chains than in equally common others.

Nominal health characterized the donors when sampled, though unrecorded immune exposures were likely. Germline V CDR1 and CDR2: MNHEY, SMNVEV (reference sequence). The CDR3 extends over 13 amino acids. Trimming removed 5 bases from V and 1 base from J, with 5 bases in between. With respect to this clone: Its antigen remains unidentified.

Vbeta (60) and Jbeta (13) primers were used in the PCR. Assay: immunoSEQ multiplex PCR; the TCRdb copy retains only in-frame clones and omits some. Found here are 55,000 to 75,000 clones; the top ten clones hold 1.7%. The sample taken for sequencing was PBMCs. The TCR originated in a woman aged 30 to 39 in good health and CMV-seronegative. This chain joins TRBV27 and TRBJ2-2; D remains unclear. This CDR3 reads CASSPGNTGELFF. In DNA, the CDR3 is TGTGCCAGCAGTCCAGGGAACACCGGGGAGCTGTTTTTT.